The clone carrying this T cell receptor beta chain is a singleton in its sample. Clones were read by immunoSEQ multiplex PCR, and TCRdb kept only the in-frame ones, dropping some. The table lists roughly 250,000 clones, roughly 84% of them singletons, with around 4.1% in the top ten. Germline lookup yields CDR1 SGHRS and CDR2 YFSETQ. J lost 8 bases, V lost 4 bases, and 9 bases had no gene match. The CDR3 runs 15 residues. These data belong to a study of blood T cell repertoires in COVID-19. The sequenced sample consisted of peripheral blood. The chain carries TRBV5-1 and TRBJ2-2; 9 bases match TRBD2. The origin of this receptor is a woman aged 40 to 50 with active or convalescent COVID-19. The CDR3 loop is CASSLNSGGTGELFF. The CDR3 nucleotides are TGCGCCAGCAGCCTGAATAGCGGGGGAACGGGGGAGCTGTTTTTT. The entire variable domain, with the rest obtained from reference TRBV5-1 and TRBJ2-2, is as follows: KAGVTQTPRYLIKTRGQQVTLSCSPISGHRSVSWYQQTPGQGLQFLFEYFSETQRNKGNFPGRFSGRQFSNSRSEMNVSTLELGDSALYLCASSLNSGGTGELFFGEGSRLTVL.